This paragraph reports one T cell receptor beta chain. The antigen remains undetermined. Using viral peptide pools, the ViraFEST assay grew out antigen-specific CD4+ T cells prior to sequencing. Culture proceeded for approximately 9 days, and CD4+ T cells were then isolated. Having tested negative for nucleocapsid antibodies, the vaccine recipients showed no prior SARS-CoV-2 infection. Generated by immunoSEQ multiplex PCR, the TCRdb table keeps only in-frame clones and is missing some. Of some 60,000 clones listed, around 76% were seen once; the top ten hold 2.8%. The data are from a study of vaccination effects on CD4 cells after COVID-19. The V and J ends lost 6 bases and 1 base, in that order; junction bases with no gene match: 12. This CDR3 is 17 amino acids long. Per the germline V gene, CDR1 is SGDLS and CDR2 is YYNGEE.

J is TRBJ2-1 and V is TRBV9, with TRBD2 identical over 8 bases. The specimen comprised CD4+ T cells from PBMCs cultured with HCoV-NL63 spike peptides, sampled before COVID-19 vaccination. The origin of this receptor is a human donor who received a COVID-19 vaccine. CDR3 sequence (DNA): TGTGCCAGCACCGGACGGGGAGCGGGGGTTTCCTACAATGAGCAGTTCTTC. As protein: CASTGRGAGVSYNEQFF.